This T cell receptor (beta chain) was found in a study of cytomegalovirus exposure and HLA in healthy donors. Background on the study: Genotyping showed 81% of hundreds of donors falling in the Caucasian-associated ancestry cluster. Study-level findings and limits: A later analysis reportedly found fewer N-insertions in an Asian-associated ancestry cluster than the approximately 700-donor mean.

Germline CDR1 reads SGHDT; CDR2 reads YYEEEE. V lost 4 bases to trimming and J lost 1 base; unmatched junction nucleotides: 9. The CDR3 sequence is 16 residues long. With regard to this clone: What it binds is not known.

Primers for the PCR totalled 60 Vbeta and 13 Jbeta. Generated by immunoSEQ multiplex PCR, the TCRdb table keeps only in-frame clones and is missing some. The table records 150,000 to 200,000 clones, 82% of them present only once. The clonotype comes from a boy younger than 10 in good health and CMV-seronegative. Input material: PBMCs. V usage is TRBV5-6 and J usage is TRBJ2-7, with 9 nucleotides matching TRBD1. The CDR3: CASSLTGTGPSYEQYF. The DNA for the CDR3 is TGTGCCAGCAGCCTCACAGGGACAGGGCCTTCCTACGAGCAGTACTTC.